One sample yielded the 13 T cell receptor beta chains listed below, sequenced in a study of T cells after yellow fever vaccination. In TCRdb, the 5' RACE reads were re-called with MiXCR into one record per CDR3 protein. In the table there are 200,000 to 300,000 distinct CDR3 sequences, 10% to 15% of which are singletons. The specimen was CD4+ T cells sorted from PBMCs, collected 45 days after the yellow fever booster vaccination. The receptors here all came from a man aged 30 to 45 who received the YFV17D yellow fever vaccine.

The chain is built from TRBV12-3 or TRBV12-4 and TRBJ2-2; a weak D match, TRBD2 (6 bases). This CDR3 region has 13 residues. V was cut by 6 bases and J by 11 bases, with 16 bases left in between. The CDR3 reads CASSGLPRLELFF. The CDR3 coding sequence is TGTGCCAGCAGCGGACTACCAAGGTTAGAGCTGTTTTTT.

This CDR3 is CASSLGLALADTQYF. DNA for the CDR3: TGCGCCAGCAGCTTGGGCCTGGCTTTGGCAGATACGCAGTATTTT. This chain connects TRBV5-1 to TRBJ2-3; no reliable D call. Trimming pared 0 bases from V and 4 bases from J, leaving 12 bases between. Germline V CDR1 and CDR2: SGHRS, YFSETQ. This CDR3 has 15 amino acids.

CDR3 nucleotides: TGCGCCAGCAGTGTTACGGTTACCGGGGAGCTGTTTTTT. Amino acid sequence: CASSVTVTGELFF. V is TRBV10-1 and J is TRBJ2-2; D call uncertain. The V gene's germline CDR1 is WNHNN and CDR2 SYGVQD (reference sequence). CDR3 length: 13 residues. Trimming pared 4 bases from V and 5 bases from J, leaving 8 bases between.

This clonotype was detected ten times or more. The chain is built from TRBV20-1 and TRBJ2-1; 10 bases line up with TRBD2. V was pared by 3 bases and J by 1 base, with 9 bases of the junction left unmatched. Germline values: CDR1 DFQATT, CDR2 SNEGSKA (reference sequence). The CDR3 runs to 17 residues. CDR3 DNA sequence: TGCAGTGCTAGCGGACGGTGGACTAGCGGTTCCTACAATGAGCAGTTCTTC. Amino acid sequence: CSASGRWTSGSYNEQFF.

This clonotype was picked up a small number of times. V and J are TRBV6-1 and TRBJ2-3; 12 bases match TRBD1. The V gene's germline CDR1 is MNHNS and CDR2 SASEGT. V dropped 10 bases and J dropped 4; count of bases not matched to a gene: 6. The CDR3 spans 14 residues. DNA of the CDR3: TGTGCCACGGGACAGGGGGCGATCCCAGATACGCAGTATTTT. It encodes CATGQGAIPDTQYF.

This clonotype was seen more than once but under ten times. The CDR3 here is CASSPGQGRPQHF. In DNA, the CDR3 is TGTGCCAGCAGCCCGGGACAGGGACGGCCCCAGCATTTT. The rearrangement uses TRBV5-6 and TRBJ1-5, with 9 bases identical to TRBD1. CDR3 length: 13 amino acids. Germline CDR1 SGHDT, CDR2 YYEEEE. The V and J ends lost 4 bases and 9 bases, in that order; junction bases with no gene match: 5. Looking up the rest from reference TRBV5-6 and TRBJ1-5 gives the full variable domain: DAGVTQSPTHLIKTRGQQVTLRCSPKSGHDTVSWYQQALGQGPQFIFQYYEEEERQRGNFPDRFSGHQFPNYSSELNVNALLLGDSALYLCASSPGQGRPQHFGDGTRLSIL.

Only a few counts were recorded for this clonotype. The V call is TRBV12-3 or TRBV12-4, the J call TRBJ2-7, with 10 bases matching TRBD2. The trim removed 6 bases at V and 0 bases at J, leaving 2 bases unmatched. The CDR3 contains 14 residues. CDR3 sequence: CASREREGSYEQYF. The CDR3 region has the DNA TGTGCCAGCAGGGAGCGGGAGGGCTCCTACGAGCAGTACTTC.

The chain links TRBV7-2 to TRBJ2-7; no clear D. Trimming removed 2 bases at V and 2 bases at J, with 19 bases between. CDR1 and CDR2 from the germline V gene are SGHTA and FQGNSA. The CDR3 has 17 residues. The CDR3 sequence is CASSLQSSGYLTYEQYF. CDR3 in DNA: TGTGCCAGCAGCTTACAGTCCAGTGGGTACCTTACCTACGAGCAGTACTTC.

This clonotype was recorded a few times. The chain employs TRBV2 and TRBJ2-7; 10 bases match TRBD1. The trim removed 6 bases at V and 4 bases at J, leaving 6 bases unmatched. The germline V gene encodes CDR1 SNHLY and CDR2 FYNNEI. The CDR3 covers 14 residues. The CDR3 loop reads CASRGQGSFYEQYF. CDR3 nucleotides: TGTGCCAGCAGGGGACAGGGGAGCTTTTACGAGCAGTACTTC.

Concerning this clonotype itself: Its ends do not fully match the called genes, so a read error is possible. The V and J genes are TRBV30 and TRBJ1-1; tentative D call: TRBD1 (5 bases). CDR1 and CDR2 (germline): GTSNPN, SVGIG (reference sequence). The CDR3 runs 12 residues. The CDR3 region is CAWSVSGPEAFF. CDR3 DNA: TGTGCCTGGAGTGTATCGGGACCTGAGGCTTTCTTT.

This chain links TRBV12-3 or TRBV12-4 with TRBJ1-2; 11 bases are a match to TRBD1. This CDR3 region has 14 residues. The V gene end was trimmed by 5 bases and the J gene end by 3 bases; junction bases not matched to a gene: 2. CDR3 nucleotide sequence: TGTGCCAGCAGTACGGGACAGGGGGACTATGGCTACACCTTC. Translation gives CASSTGQGDYGYTF.

The table lists this clonotype with many counts. The chain has TRBV20-1 and TRBJ2-3, with TRBD1 identical over 11 bases. The CDR3 consists of 15 residues. V shed 6 bases and J 2 bases; nucleotides not matched to a gene: 7. Germline CDR1 DFQATT, CDR2 SNEGSKA (reference sequence). The CDR3 DNA sequence: TGCAGTGCGGGGGGGGACAGGGGGTCCACAGATACGCAGTATTTT. Amino acid sequence: CSAGGDRGSTDTQYF.

This clonotype was detected a few times. V is TRBV7-9 and J is TRBJ1-5, with D perhaps TRBD1 (5 bases). The CDR3 runs to 14 residues. The V and J ends lost 11 bases and 2 bases respectively, with 16 bases between them. Germline V gene sequence: CDR1 SEHNR, CDR2 FQNEAQ (reference sequence). The CDR3 sequence is CASTSGGGNQPQHF. CDR3 nucleotides: TGTGCCTCCACGTCCGGGGGAGGCAATCAGCCCCAGCATTTT.